This TCR beta chain stems from a study of blood T cell repertoires in COVID-19. Overall study: Sample material is recorded as cDNA or gDNA derived from T cells, B-cell-depleted T cells, or PBMCs.

Sequencing was performed with immunoSEQ multiplex PCR; in TCRdb, only in-frame clones are kept and a portion is missing. The sample yields over 200,000 clones, approximately 90% seen once. The V segment lost 6 bases and the J segment 1 base; nucleotides outside the gene matches: 5. CDR3 size: 14 residues. Germline-derived CDR1 and CDR2 are SGHRS and YFSETQ. Sequences were obtained from PBMCs or T cells enriched from blood (not recorded which). The sequence was collected from a man aged 18 to 29 who had recovered from COVID-19. The rearrangement uses TRBV5-1 and TRBJ2-3; TRBD1 matches 7 bases. The CDR3 bases are TGCGCCAGCACAAGGGACAGTGGCACAGATACGCAGTATTTT. The encoded protein is CASTRDSGTDTQYF.